A selection of T cell receptor beta chains follows, all from one sample in a study of blood T cell repertoires in COVID-19. Some clones are missing from TCRdb's copy, which holds only in-frame ones; the method was immunoSEQ multiplex PCR. The sample has fewer than 400,000 clones; around 85% are singletons. Sequencing input: PBMCs or T cells enriched from blood (not recorded which). The receptors shown here come from a man younger than 40 who had recovered from COVID-19. CDR3s include the opening cysteine and the closing phenylalanine or tryptophan. Fields, in order: CDR3 length, V gene, J gene, D gene, clone size, CDR3 DNA, CDR3 protein. D genes are given only for firm matches. Not all rows give a size; the values are once, few, many and, for expanded clones, a class.

CDR3 length: 14
V gene: TRBV5-5
J gene: TRBJ2-5
D gene: TRBD2
clone size: few
CDR3 DNA: TGTGCCAGCGGGGCCGGGACTAGGCAAGAGACCCAGTACTTC
CDR3 protein: CASGAGTRQETQYF

CDR3 length: 15
V gene: TRBV2
J gene: TRBJ2-1
D gene: TRBD2
clone size: NA
CDR3 DNA: TGTGCCAGCAACTACGGGACTACGGGTAGAGATGAGCAGTTCTTC
CDR3 protein: CASNYGTTGRDEQFF

CDR3 length: 14
V gene: TRBV6-5
J gene: TRBJ2-3
D gene: NA
clone size: NA
CDR3 DNA: TGTGCCAGCAGGCGACTAGAGGAGACAGATACGCAGTATTTT
CDR3 protein: CASRRLEETDTQYF

CDR3 length: 14
V gene: TRBV9
J gene: TRBJ2-1
D gene: NA
clone size: NA
CDR3 DNA: TGTGCCAGCAGCGTAGTGTCACAGAACAATGAGCAGTTCTTC
CDR3 protein: CASSVVSQNNEQFF

CDR3 length: 18
V gene: TRBV4-2
J gene: TRBJ2-1
D gene: TRBD2
clone size: once
CDR3 DNA: TGTGCCAGCAGCCAAGCACCGCTAGCGGGGGGAGGGAGCAATGAGCAGTTCTTC
CDR3 protein: CASSQAPLAGGGSNEQFF

CDR3 length: 15
V gene: TRBV9
J gene: TRBJ2-1
D gene: TRBD2
clone size: NA
CDR3 DNA: TGTGCCAGCAGCGTAGGTACTAGCGGGGACAATGAGCAGTTCTTC
CDR3 protein: CASSVGTSGDNEQFF

CDR3 length: 15
V gene: TRBV6-4
J gene: TRBJ2-1
D gene: TRBD2
clone size: many
CDR3 DNA: TGTGCCAGCAGTGGAGGGACTAGCGGAAACAATGAGCAGTTCTTC
CDR3 protein: CASSGGTSGNNEQFF

CDR3 length: 14
V gene: TRBV7-9
J gene: TRBJ1-2
D gene: NA
clone size: NA
CDR3 DNA: TGTGCCAGCCAATCAACAGGCGAGTCTCTAGGCTACACCTTC
CDR3 protein: CASQSTGESLGYTF

CDR3 length: 11
V gene: TRBV6-6
J gene: TRBJ2-5
D gene: TRBD2
clone size: NA
CDR3 DNA: TGTGCCAGCAGTCCTAGCGGGGCTCAGTACTTC
CDR3 protein: CASSPSGAQYF

CDR3 length: 15
V gene: TRBV5-1
J gene: TRBJ2-1
D gene: NA
clone size: NA
CDR3 DNA: TGCGCCAGCAGCTCTGACAGGAGCTCCTACAATGAGCAGTTCTTC
CDR3 protein: CASSSDRSSYNEQFF

CDR3 length: 13
V gene: TRBV6-5
J gene: TRBJ1-1
D gene: NA
clone size: NA
CDR3 DNA: TGTGCCAGCAGGGAGGGGCAGAACACTGAAGCTTTCTTT
CDR3 protein: CASREGQNTEAFF

CDR3 length: 15
V gene: TRBV27
J gene: TRBJ1-2
D gene: TRBD1
clone size: NA
CDR3 DNA: TGTGCCAGCAGTTTGTCCACAGGGGGCTTGTTAGGCTACACCTTC
CDR3 protein: CASSLSTGGLLGYTF

CDR3 length: 15
V gene: TRBV2
J gene: TRBJ1-2
D gene: TRBD1
clone size: few
CDR3 DNA: TGTGCCAGCAGTCCATCGGACAGGGCGAGCTATGGCTACACCTTC
CDR3 protein: CASSPSDRASYGYTF

CDR3 length: 13
V gene: TRBV11-2
J gene: TRBJ1-1
D gene: NA
clone size: few
CDR3 DNA: TGTGCCAGCAGCTCAACTCCGGGGGGTGAAGCTTTCTTT
CDR3 protein: CASSSTPGGEAFF

CDR3 length: 14
V gene: TRBV6-5
J gene: TRBJ1-1
D gene: NA
clone size: NA
CDR3 DNA: TGTGCCAGCAGTTACGAGTCTGGGAACACTGAAGCTTTCTTT
CDR3 protein: CASSYESGNTEAFF

CDR3 length: 12
V gene: TRBV3-1/TRBV3-2
J gene: TRBJ1-3
D gene: NA
clone size: NA
CDR3 DNA: TGTGCCAGCAGTCCCTTTGGAAACACCATATATTTT
CDR3 protein: CASSPFGNTIYF

CDR3 length: 14
V gene: TRBV7-8
J gene: TRBJ2-7
D gene: TRBD1
clone size: once
CDR3 DNA: TGTGCCAGCACAGCCGGGACAGAAACCTACGAGCAGTACTTC
CDR3 protein: CASTAGTETYEQYF

CDR3 length: 13
V gene: TRBV5-4
J gene: TRBJ2-3
D gene: NA
clone size: NA
CDR3 DNA: TGTGCCAGCAGCTTGGGGAGGGCAGATACGCAGTATTTT
CDR3 protein: CASSLGRADTQYF

CDR3 length: 13
V gene: TRBV27
J gene: TRBJ1-2
D gene: NA
clone size: NA
CDR3 DNA: TGTGCCAGCAGTGCAATTTCTAGGGGCGGCTACACCTTC
CDR3 protein: CASSAISRGGYTF

CDR3 length: 16
V gene: TRBV24-1
J gene: TRBJ1-2
D gene: TRBD1
clone size: NA
CDR3 DNA: TGTGCCACCAGTGATTCATACCGGGACAGCAACTATGGCTACACCTTC
CDR3 protein: CATSDSYRDSNYGYTF

CDR3 length: 14
V gene: TRBV6-5
J gene: TRBJ1-6
D gene: NA
clone size: NA
CDR3 DNA: TGTGCCAGCACCCGGGGGGATATTAATTCACCCCTCCACTTT
CDR3 protein: CASTRGDINSPLHF

CDR3 length: 16
V gene: TRBV3-1/TRBV3-2
J gene: TRBJ1-3
D gene: NA
clone size: NA
CDR3 DNA: TGTGCCAGCAGCCAGGGGGGGCGAAGATCTGGAAACACCATATATTTT
CDR3 protein: CASSQGGRRSGNTIYF

CDR3 length: 15
V gene: TRBV9
J gene: TRBJ1-1
D gene: NA
clone size: NA
CDR3 DNA: TGTGCCAGCAGCTCCGGGTGGTCGTTGAACACTGAAGCTTTCTTT
CDR3 protein: CASSSGWSLNTEAFF

CDR3 length: 15
V gene: TRBV7-2
J gene: TRBJ2-2
D gene: NA
clone size: NA
CDR3 DNA: TGTGCCAGCAGCTTACTTTTGGGCGGGACCGGGGAGCTGTTTTTT
CDR3 protein: CASSLLLGGTGELFF

CDR3 length: 15
V gene: TRBV2
J gene: TRBJ2-1
D gene: TRBD2
clone size: NA
CDR3 DNA: TGTGCCAGCTCACCGCGGGGGGGCCGAGGCCATGAGCAGTTCTTC
CDR3 protein: CASSPRGGRGHEQFF

CDR3 length: 15
V gene: TRBV18
J gene: TRBJ2-7
D gene: NA
clone size: NA
CDR3 DNA: TGTGCCAGCACCGCGGGAGGGGGACAGGAACGCGAGCAGTACTTC
CDR3 protein: CASTAGGGQEREQYF

CDR3 length: 17
V gene: TRBV18
J gene: TRBJ2-2
D gene: NA
clone size: NA
CDR3 DNA: TGTGCCAGCTCACCAAGGGGGGGCCTTGCCAACACCGGGGAGCTGTTTTTT
CDR3 protein: CASSPRGGLANTGELFF